Below, one T cell receptor beta chain is given with its context. Its target is not known. The primer mix had 60 Vbeta and 13 Jbeta primers. Sequencing was performed with immunoSEQ multiplex PCR; in TCRdb, only in-frame clones are kept and a portion is missing. Of 100,000 to 120,000 clones in the sample, around 77% were seen once. This sample is drawn from a study of cytomegalovirus exposure and HLA in healthy donors. Study conclusions and caveats: TCR beta V- and J-gene trimming was later associated with a missense DCLRE1C variant.

The length of the CDR3 is 16 residues. Germline V gene data show CDR1 as SNHLY and CDR2 as FYNNEI. V dropped 3 bases and J dropped 6; count of bases not matched to a gene: 10. Input material: PBMCs. This chain joins TRBV2 and TRBJ2-1, with TRBD1 identical over 8 bases. The TCR comes from a woman in her 30s in good health and CMV-seropositive. CDR3: CASSEGRTGNGNEQFF. For the CDR3, the DNA is TGTGCCAGCAGTGAGGGTAGGACAGGGAACGGCAATGAGCAGTTCTTC.